This T cell receptor (beta chain) derives from a study of shared clonotypes between healthy human individuals. Study details: With ages of 18 to 49, the donors were two women and three men. Per donor, CD8 memory used one plate, CD8 naive used two, CD4 memory used three and CD4 naive used three.

Profiling relied on immunoSEQ multiplex PCR, and the TCRdb table lists in-frame clones only, not all of them. The table shows around 1.1 million clones, with 70% to 80% occurring only once. Study findings and constraints: It was only blood that was sampled, and tissue repertoires likely differ.

Worth noting for this clone: Its antigen is still unknown.

The clonotype originates from a young man in good health. Some clones in this sample may be carry-over from other donors' samples. Input material: memory CD4+ T cells from PBMCs. Subset reported: CD45RA-negative fraction.

CDR3 sequence: CASSPRAAGTSGGPYEQYF. The CDR3 nucleotides read TGTGCCAGCAGTCCCCGGGCGGCCGGGACTAGCGGAGGGCCCTACGAGCAGTACTTC. The chain has TRBV27 and TRBJ2-7, with 11 bases fitting TRBD2. Germline-derived CDR1 and CDR2 are MNHEY and SMNVEV (reference sequence). V trimming: 5 bases; J trimming: 2 bases; junction bases outside the gene matches: 17. The CDR3 has 19 amino acids.